Following are 7 T cell receptor beta chains from one sample sequenced in a study of patients and donors after allogeneic stem cell transplantation. TCRdb ran MiXCR on the RT-PCR reads and lists one entry per CDR3 protein. The table lists about a million distinct CDR3 sequences, over 15% of them singletons. Sequenced sample: blood, either unsorted or a sorted T cell fraction (not recorded which). These receptors were obtained from a human donor who was either an allogeneic HSCT recipient or a stem cell or donor lymphocyte infusion donor (not recorded which). It is not recorded whose cells these are; they may come from a transplant donor.

The sample holds a few counts of this clonotype. The rearrangement joins TRBV14 to TRBJ1-1; D perhaps matches TRBD1 (6 bases). The CDR3 runs to 14 residues. Germline V gives CDR1 SGHDN, CDR2 FVKESK. The ends were cut back, 3 bases at V and 5 bases at J, with 13 bases in the middle. This CDR3 reads CASSHLIQGTEAFF. The CDR3, as DNA: TGTGCCAGCAGCCACCTGATACAGGGTACTGAAGCTTTCTTT.

The chain recombines TRBV11-2 with TRBJ2-5; 8 nucleotides align to TRBD1. Germline-derived CDR1 and CDR2 are SGHAT and FQNNGV. V lost 6 bases, J lost 3 bases, and 3 bases stayed unmatched. This CDR3 has 13 amino acids. CDR3 bases: TGTGCCAGCAGTTCACAGGGGGAAGAGACCCAGTACTTC. Its translation: CASSSQGEETQYF.

Only a few counts were recorded for this clonotype. The genes are TRBV4-1 and TRBJ2-7; TRBD1 matches 8 bases. After removal of 4 bases from V and 4 bases from J, the junction contained 12 bases not matched to a gene. In germline, CDR1 is MGHRA, CDR2 YSYEKL. The CDR3 totals 16 residues. This CDR3 reads CASSPEPGQVEYEQYF. The CDR3 region has the DNA TGCGCCAGCAGCCCAGAGCCGGGACAGGTGGAGTACGAGCAGTACTTC.

This clonotype was recorded a few times. The chain has TRBV9 and TRBJ1-6; tentative D call: TRBD1 (5 bases). Deletions cut 4 bases from V and 4 bases from J, with 18 bases between. The CDR3 runs to 17 residues. From germline, CDR1 is SGDLS and CDR2 YYNGEE. The CDR3 sequence: CASSPRAGRGYNSPLHF. The CDR3 bases are TGTGCCAGCAGCCCGAGGGCTGGTCGGGGGTATAATTCACCCCTCCACTTT.

The genes are TRBV6-5 and TRBJ2-3; 11 positions agree with TRBD2. Germline CDR1 MNHEY, CDR2 SVGAGI. Losses at the gene ends were 4 bases for V and 2 bases for J; bases not matched to a gene: 5. The CDR3 is 16 amino acids. The chain's CDR3 is CASSSRLAGYTDTQYF. The DNA for the CDR3 is TGTGCCAGCAGTTCCCGACTAGCGGGATACACAGATACGCAGTATTTT.

This clonotype was counted between two and nine times. This chain joins TRBV11-2 and TRBJ2-2; possibly TRBD2 for D (6 bases). Trimming cost V 8 bases and J 7 bases, with 14 bases left between them. From germline, CDR1 is SGHAT and CDR2 FQNNGV. The CDR3 has 13 residues. CDR3 bases: TGTGCCAGCGGATCTTTAGCGGACGGGGAGCTGTTTTTT. Protein: CASGSLADGELFF.

J is TRBJ2-3 and V is TRBV20-1; TRBD2 matches 8 bases. The V gene's germline CDR1 is DFQATT and CDR2 SNEGSKA (reference sequence). This CDR3 has 15 residues. V trimming: 3 bases; J trimming: 0 bases; junction bases outside the gene matches: 5. CDR3 in DNA: TGCAGTGCTAGTCTAACTAGCGGTAGCACAGATACGCAGTATTTT. Protein sequence: CSASLTSGSTDTQYF.